This T cell receptor beta chain was identified during a study of blood T cell repertoires in COVID-19 (dated by TCRdb to the early 2020s). A note on the overall study: Collaborator samples came from the United States, Italy and Spain and covered acute and convalescent phases of COVID-19. The material from the prospective study consisted of cDNA or gDNA derived from T cells, B-cell-depleted T cells, or PBMCs. Subjects who had been exposed to COVID-19, were actively infected with it, or had recovered from it provided the deeply sampled blood TCRbeta repertoires that made up the dataset. A freely available public database, intended as a resource for researchers studying the immune response to SARS-CoV-2, is where the repertoires were released. The samples were drawn from two sources: the first 160 participants of the ongoing ImmuneRACE study, and 1,200 or so subjects contributed by 6 global collaborators. A de-identified subject ID, COVID-19 status, age in years and sex were almost always included in the sample metadata. HLA class I and class II types, where available, came from metadata supplied by the sample provider rather than from assay-based typing.

What the work shows at the level of the full study, not this receptor alone: Clinical and demographic metadata were provided uncurated, with the amount varying by source and participant.

The collaborating institutions used their own protocols to collect whole blood in K2EDTA tubes. For TCRbeta analysis, collaborator samples were shipped as frozen whole blood, as isolated PBMCs, or as DNA extracted from either sample type. Germline trimming amounts to 4 bases on V and 5 bases on J, with 4 as the count of junction bases outside the gene matches. CDR1 and CDR2, per the germline V gene, are SGHTA and FQGNSA. From the cysteine up to the phenylalanine, the CDR3 has a length of 15 residues. Only CDR3 DNA is held: 45 bases, read in frame from base 1. The immunoSEQ Assay, a bias-controlled multiplex PCR, was used to amplify TCRbeta CDR3 regions from genomic DNA. Under the source paper's analysis protocol: The number of nucleated cells in each sample was estimated by amplification of reference gene primers within the assay. To quantify the absolute abundance of each unique TCRbeta CDR3 rearrangement, sequence reads were collapsed and filtered. For each sample, productive Simpson clonality was calculated by taking the square root of Simpson's diversity index across productive rearrangements. What TCRdb holds here is the immuneACCESS table cut down to in-frame rearrangements. Part of the clones is not present; checked against another copy, under half of the missing clones reflect an unresolved V gene, and the others are unexplained. For V, J and clone size, that table is used; D and trimming come from the DNA. Present in this sample are around 98,000 clones, approximately 84% of which were seen just once. Jointly, the top ten make up roughly 17% of the sample.

About this clone itself: It lacks a known antigen. No base quality information exists; no much larger clone differs at one position. The same CDR3 arises from other DNA sequences in this sample as well.

The chain uses TRBV7-2 and TRBJ2-1; the junction holds 11 bases that match TRBD2. Input material: peripheral blood. The sequence was obtained from a woman aged 55-69 years with acute or convalescent COVID-19. The DNA is as follows: TGTGCCAGCAGCTCCCTAGCGGGGGGTAACAATGAGCAGTTCTTC. It codes for CASSSLAGGNNEQFF.